This TCR beta chain was observed in a study of blood T cell repertoires in COVID-19. Whole-study context: The study drew acute and convalescent COVID-19 samples from the United States, Italy and Spain. T cells, B-cell-depleted T cells, or PBMCs supplied cDNA or gDNA.

Original handling: Estimation of nucleated cell counts relied on the amplification of reference gene primers. The method was immunoSEQ multiplex PCR; TCRdb's version includes in-frame clones alone and lacks a portion of them. That table furnishes V, J and clone size, whereas the DNA furnished D and trimming. The sample yields around 200,000 clones, around 80% seen once. This clone showed up just once. CDR3 length equals 18 residues. Germline V gene sequence: CDR1 SEHNR, CDR2 FQNEAQ (reference sequence). V was clipped by 7 bases and J by 1 base; unmatched bases: 11. Sequenced material: peripheral blood. The clonotype originates from an elderly woman with active or convalescent COVID-19. The chain carries TRBV7-9 and TRBJ1-5; 12 nucleotides agree with TRBD1. The CDR3 reads CASTRGGTGGVSNQPQHF. CDR3 DNA sequence: TGTGCCAGCACCAGGGGCGGGACAGGGGGCGTGAGCAATCAGCCCCAGCATTTT.